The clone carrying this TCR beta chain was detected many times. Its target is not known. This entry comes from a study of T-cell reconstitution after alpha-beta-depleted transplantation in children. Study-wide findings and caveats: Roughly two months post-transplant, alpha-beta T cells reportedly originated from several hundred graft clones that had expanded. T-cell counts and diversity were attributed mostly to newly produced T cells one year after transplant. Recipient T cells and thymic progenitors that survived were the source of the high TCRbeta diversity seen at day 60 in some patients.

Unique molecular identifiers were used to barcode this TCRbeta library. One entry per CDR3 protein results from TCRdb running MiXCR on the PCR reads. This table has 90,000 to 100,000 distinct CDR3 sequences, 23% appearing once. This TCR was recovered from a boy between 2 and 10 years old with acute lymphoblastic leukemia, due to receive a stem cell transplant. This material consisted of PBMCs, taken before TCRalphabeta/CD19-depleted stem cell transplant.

CDR3 DNA: TGTGCCAGCAGCGTAGGAGGGAAAACCTACGAGCAGTACTTC. Amino acids: CASSVGGKTYEQYF. The chain carries TRBV9 and TRBJ2-7; tentative D call: TRBD2 (5 bases). Trimming took 0 bases from V and 2 from J, leaving 9 bases between them. The CDR3 extends over 14 amino acids. CDR1 SGDLS and CDR2 YYNGEE come from the germline V gene.